Shown below are 15 T cell receptor beta chains from a single sample sequenced in a study of CD8+ T cells in alopecia areata. Following RNA extraction, reverse transcription yielded cDNA that acted as the sequencing template. The data were produced by immunoSEQ multiplex PCR, yet TCRdb's version contains in-frame clones alone and is incomplete. The repertoire holds roughly 250,000 clones, with roughly two thirds as singletons. The sample here was CD4+ T cells sorted from blood, taken at week 0. The receptors come from a human donor with alopecia areata.

On this clone itself: This sample includes further DNA sequences coding for the same CDR3. The chain recombines TRBV2 with TRBJ2-7; 9 bases line up with TRBD1. Losses at the gene ends were 6 bases for V and 4 bases for J; bases not matched to a gene: 1. CDR3 size: 12 residues. Per the germline V gene, CDR1 is SNHLY and CDR2 is FYNNEI. The CDR3 DNA sequence: TGTGCCAGCAGGGACAGGGGATACGAGCAGTACTTC. Translation: CASRDRGYEQYF.

The chain uses TRBV7-2 and TRBJ2-1, with no clear D. V lost 1 base, J lost 6 bases, and 7 bases lay in between. This CDR3 has 13 residues. The germline V gene has CDR1 SGHTA and CDR2 FQGNSA. The DNA for the CDR3 is TGTGCCAGCAGCTTAGGACACTCCAATGAGCAGTTCTTC. Amino acid sequence: CASSLGHSNEQFF. The whole variable domain, filled in from reference TRBV7-2 and TRBJ2-1, reads GAGVSQSPSNKVTEKGKDVELRCDPISGHTALYWYRQSLGQGLEFLIYFQGNSAPDKSGLPSDRFSAERTGGSVSTLTIQRTQQEDSAVYLCASSLGHSNEQFFGPGTRLTVL.

This chain connects TRBV29-1 to TRBJ2-5; 7 nucleotides agree with TRBD2. There are 12 residues in the CDR3. Germline-derived CDR1 and CDR2 are SQVTM and ANQGSEA. V lost 6 bases, J lost 2 bases, and 3 bases stayed unmatched. The CDR3 region has the DNA TGCAGCGTATCGGGGGGACAAGAGACCCAGTACTTC. It specifies CSVSGGQETQYF.

This chain joins TRBV7-3 and TRBJ2-2; TRBD2 might be the D (6 bases). CDR3 length equals 12 residues. Germline assignment: CDR1 SGHTA and CDR2 FQGTGA. Trimming took off 10 bases at V and 8 bases at J, with 14 bases between the two ends. CDR3 sequence reads: CATRAGIGELFF. CDR3 in DNA: TGTGCCACCCGGGCGGGGATTGGGGAGCTGTTTTTT.

V is TRBV30 and J is TRBJ1-5; D unclear. Trimming stripped 0 bases from V and 3 bases from J, with 6 bases between. The CDR3 is 13 amino acids. Per germline, CDR1 GTSNPN and CDR2 SVGIG (reference sequence). CDR3 coding DNA: TGTGCCTGGAGTGTACTCTCCAATCAGCCCCAGCATTTT. As protein: CAWSVLSNQPQHF. Supplemented by reference TRBV30 and TRBJ1-5, the full variable domain reads SQTIHQWPATLVQPVGSPLSLECTVEGTSNPNLYWYRQAAGRGLQLLFYSVGIGQISSEVPQNLSASRPQDRQFILSSKKLLLSDSGFYLCAWSVLSNQPQHFGDGTRLSIL.

This rearrangement joins TRBV2 to TRBJ2-7, with TRBD2 as a possible D gene (6 bases). From germline, CDR1 is SNHLY and CDR2 FYNNEI. CDR3 length equals 15 residues. The germline V and J ends were trimmed by 7 bases and 0 bases, with 16 bases remaining between them. The CDR3 DNA follows: TGTGCCAGCAAACTTCCGGGACTGAACTCCTACGAGCAGTACTTC. Its protein product is CASKLPGLNSYEQYF.

Concerning this clone: At the DNA level, this CDR3 is encoded by other sequences in the same sample as well. This chain connects TRBV7-2 to TRBJ1-6, with TRBD1 matching 9 bases. Germline assignment: CDR1 SGHTA and CDR2 FQGNSA. The V and J ends lost 4 bases and 9 bases, in that order; junction bases with no gene match: 4. The CDR3 is 14 amino acids. The CDR3 loop is CASSSGQGSSPLHF. Here the CDR3 DNA reads TGTGCCAGCAGCTCTGGACAGGGGAGTTCACCCCTCCACTTT.

This clone has only a few counts. The V call is TRBV5-1, the J call TRBJ2-7, with D maybe TRBD1 (7 bases). The germline gives CDR1 SGHRS, CDR2 YFSETQ. The V and J ends lost 4 bases and 6 bases respectively, with 17 bases between them. CDR3 length equals 14 residues. The CDR3 loop reads CASSLGQWGGEQYF. CDR3 DNA sequence: TGCGCCAGCAGCCTGGGACAGTGGGGAGGCGAGCAGTACTTC.

The rearrangement uses TRBV30 and TRBJ2-2; D perhaps matches TRBD1 (6 bases). Trimming took 4 bases from V and 6 from J, leaving 9 bases between them. The CDR3 is 12 residues long. CDR1 GTSNPN and CDR2 SVGIG come from the germline V gene (reference sequence). CDR3 region: CAWTRGPGELFF. DNA for the CDR3: TGTGCCTGGACCAGGGGTCCCGGGGAGCTGTTTTTT.

The rearrangement joins TRBV5-1 to TRBJ1-2; D remains unclear. V was clipped by 0 bases and J by 10 bases, with 10 bases between them. Germline-derived CDR1 and CDR2 are SGHRS and YFSETQ. This CDR3 comprises 12 residues. The CDR3 is CASSLEAVDYTF. In DNA, the CDR3 is TGCGCCAGCAGCTTGGAAGCAGTTGACTACACCTTC. The full variable domain, rest sourced from reference TRBV5-1 and TRBJ1-2, is KAGVTQTPRYLIKTRGQQVTLSCSPISGHRSVSWYQQTPGQGLQFLFEYFSETQRNKGNFPGRFSGRQFSNSRSEMNVSTLELGDSALYLCASSLEAVDYTFGSGTRLTVV.

This clone was seen only a few times. The genes are TRBV5-4 and TRBJ2-2; D possibly corresponds to TRBD1 (6 bases). V was clipped by 4 bases and J by 0 bases, with 16 bases between them. Germline lookup yields CDR1 SGHNT and CDR2 YYREEE (reference sequence). The length of the CDR3 is 17 residues. The CDR3 loop is CASSPPRTDTNTGELFF. CDR3 nucleotides: TGTGCCAGCAGCCCACCTCGGACAGACACGAACACCGGGGAGCTGTTTTTT.

This clone qualifies as medium-sized. V usage is TRBV11-2 and J usage is TRBJ2-1; the D gene is possibly TRBD2 (7 bases). V lost 11 bases, J lost 8 bases, and 13 bases lay in between. CDR1 and CDR2 from the germline V gene are SGHAT and FQNNGV. This CDR3 region has 11 residues. In DNA, the CDR3 is TGTGCCTGGGGGGGCGAAGATGAGCAGTTCTTC. Its translation is CAWGGEDEQFF.

The genes are TRBV2 and TRBJ1-1; tentative D call: TRBD1 (5 bases). The CDR3 loop spans 13 amino acids. V was pared by 3 bases and J by 4 bases, with 9 bases between. The germline CDR1 and CDR2 sequences are SNHLY and FYNNEI. The CDR3 spells CASSERGLTEAFF. The CDR3 region has the DNA TGTGCCAGCAGTGAGAGGGGACTCACTGAAGCTTTCTTT.

J is TRBJ2-5 and V is TRBV5-4, with 8 nucleotides matching TRBD1. J was trimmed by 4 bases and V by 4 bases; bases with no gene match: 12. Germline-derived CDR1 and CDR2 are SGHNT and YYREEE (reference sequence). The CDR3 extends over 16 amino acids. The DNA of the CDR3 is TGTGCCAGCAGCCGCAAGGGCAGGGGGCTTCCAGAGACCCAGTACTTC. Translation: CASSRKGRGLPETQYF.

The chain employs TRBV10-3 and TRBJ1-2; TRBD1 is a possible D gene (5 bases). The V end lost 8 bases, the J end lost 8 bases, and 18 bases lay between the germline ends. This CDR3 is 13 amino acids long. CDR1 and CDR2 from the germline V gene are ENHRY and SYGVKD. The CDR3 is CAILTEGTRGYTF. DNA of the CDR3: TGTGCCATCCTTACGGAGGGGACTAGAGGCTACACCTTC.